This T cell receptor beta chain derives from a study of cytomegalovirus exposure and HLA in healthy donors. Whole-study results and caveats: The availability of immune exposure information extended only to CMV serostatus. An analysis was carried out at a later point. It showed that HLA-associated TCR beta chains were more clonally expanded than equally common non-associated chains. Association with HLA alleles at 0.05 false discovery rate was found for around 17,000 TCR beta sequences in a later analysis. Later analysis identified a missense DCLRE1C variant that was linked to TCR beta V- and J-gene trimming.

This PCR relied on a set of 60 Vbeta primers and 13 Jbeta primers. The assay was immunoSEQ multiplex PCR, and TCRdb's table has in-frame clones only and misses some. The table lists about 190,000 clones, approximately 80% of them singletons. The CDR3 sequence is 15 residues long. V was shortened by 1 base and J by 4 bases, with 10 bases between the two germline ends. The germline V gene encodes CDR1 KGHSH and CDR2 LQKENI. Worth noting for this clone: Its antigen is still unknown.

The sample was PBMCs. The TCR comes from a woman aged 45-65 years in good health and CMV-seropositive. The chain couples TRBV18 to TRBJ1-4; the D is unclear. As DNA, the CDR3 is TGTGCCAGCTCACCACAGCAACAGATTAATGAAAAACTGTTTTTT. Translating it yields CASSPQQQINEKLFF.